This entry is about one T cell receptor (beta chain). Profiling relied on immunoSEQ multiplex PCR, and the TCRdb table lists in-frame clones only, not all of them. The sample contains about 130,000 clones, around 92% of which appear only once. Among the 120 or so subjects of the validation cohort, separate from the roughly 670-subject first cohort, were the donors. This record belongs to a study of cytomegalovirus exposure and HLA in healthy donors. Study details: The same platform as the 666 first-cohort repertoires was used for the 120 validation repertoires, a later analysis reported.

Trimming took off 3 bases at V and 4 bases at J, with 12 bases between the two ends. The germline V gene encodes CDR1 LNHNV and CDR2 YYDKDF (reference sequence). The CDR3 is made up of 15 amino acids. The TCR sequence derives from a man between 25 and 39 years old in good health and CMV-seronegative. The rearrangement uses TRBV15 and TRBJ2-2; tentative D call: TRBD2 (5 bases). The sample was PBMCs. The CDR3 region has the DNA TGTGCCACCAGCAGTTCGGGGTTGGCCACCGGGGAGCTGTTTTTT. Translating gives CATSSSGLATGELFF.